This T cell receptor beta chain was sequenced for a study of T cells in Graves' hyperthyroidism and ophthalmopathy. This clonotype was recorded a few times. On the basis of clinical symptoms, serum thyroxine and TRAb, thyroid ultrasound and orbital computed tomography, diagnoses were made. It was RNA transcripts that yielded the amplified TCR beta CDR3 regions. A set of HTBI primers served as the primers for a first-round RT-PCR of the TCR CDR3. TCRdb re-called the multiplex PCR reads with MiXCR, one entry per CDR3 protein. The table has a few hundred thousand distinct CDR3 sequences, around 13% seen once. This TCR was sampled from a woman aged 25 to 39 with Graves' hyperthyroidism that later progressed to Graves' ophthalmopathy. The specimen sequenced was blood.

The DNA for the CDR3 is TGCAGTGCTAGACCCTCCGGGACAGTTACCTACAATGAGCAGTTCTTC. Translating it yields CSARPSGTVTYNEQFF. The chain employs TRBV20-1 and TRBJ2-1, with 7 positions matching TRBD1. Germline V gene data show CDR1 as DFQATT and CDR2 as SNEGSKA (reference sequence). The CDR3 is 16 residues long. J gave up 2 bases and V 2 bases, and 9 bases lay outside the gene matches.